The clone carrying this TCR beta chain has ten or more counts. What it binds is unknown. Time point here: sample taken at primary tumor resection. Each TCR cDNA molecule carried a unique molecular identifier. TCRdb reprocessed the 5' RACE reads with MiXCR, giving one entry per CDR3 protein. The data show fewer than 30,000 distinct CDR3 sequences, roughly 7.1% seen once. This sample is drawn from a study of spatial heterogeneity in lung cancer. In the study overall: Consistently, beta-chain sequences turned up in larger numbers than alpha-chain sequences did.

Whole-study findings and limits: Expanded alpha and beta TCR counts within tumors tracked tumor mutation counts.

V was cut by 0 bases and J by 1 base, with 10 bases left in between. Germline lookup yields CDR1 SGHTA and CDR2 FQGNSA. The CDR3 runs 15 residues. The rearrangement joins TRBV7-2 to TRBJ2-7, with a possible D match to TRBD1 (6 bases). This sample comprised lung tumor tissue, obtained at surgery. The sequence derives from a male donor with early-stage non-small cell lung cancer. CDR3 DNA: TGTGCCAGCAGCTTAGCACAGGGACGGTCCTACGAGCAGTACTTC. Amino acids: CASSLAQGRSYEQYF. The full variable domain, with the rest looked up from reference TRBV7-2 and TRBJ2-7, is GAGVSQSPSNKVTEKGKDVELRCDPISGHTALYWYRQSLGQGLEFLIYFQGNSAPDKSGLPSDRFSAERTGGSVSTLTIQRTQQEDSAVYLCASSLAQGRSYEQYFGPGTRLTVT.